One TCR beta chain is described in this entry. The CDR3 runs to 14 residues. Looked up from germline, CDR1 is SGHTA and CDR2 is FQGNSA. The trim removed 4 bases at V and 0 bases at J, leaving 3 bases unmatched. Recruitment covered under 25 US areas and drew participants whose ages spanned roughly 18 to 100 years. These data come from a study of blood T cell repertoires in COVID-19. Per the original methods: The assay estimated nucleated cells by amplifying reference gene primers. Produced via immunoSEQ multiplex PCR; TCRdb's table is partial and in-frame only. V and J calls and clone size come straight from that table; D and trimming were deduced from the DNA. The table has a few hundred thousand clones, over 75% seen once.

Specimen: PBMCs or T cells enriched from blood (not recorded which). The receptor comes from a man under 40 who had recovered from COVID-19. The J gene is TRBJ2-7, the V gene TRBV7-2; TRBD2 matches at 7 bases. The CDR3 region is CASSYPSGSYEQYF. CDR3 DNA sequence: TGTGCCAGCAGCTATCCTAGCGGCTCCTACGAGCAGTACTTC. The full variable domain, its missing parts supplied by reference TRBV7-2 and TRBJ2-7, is GAGVSQSPSNKVTEKGKDVELRCDPISGHTALYWYRQSLGQGLEFLIYFQGNSAPDKSGLPSDRFSAERTGGSVSTLTIQRTQQEDSAVYLCASSYPSGSYEQYFGPGTRLTVT.